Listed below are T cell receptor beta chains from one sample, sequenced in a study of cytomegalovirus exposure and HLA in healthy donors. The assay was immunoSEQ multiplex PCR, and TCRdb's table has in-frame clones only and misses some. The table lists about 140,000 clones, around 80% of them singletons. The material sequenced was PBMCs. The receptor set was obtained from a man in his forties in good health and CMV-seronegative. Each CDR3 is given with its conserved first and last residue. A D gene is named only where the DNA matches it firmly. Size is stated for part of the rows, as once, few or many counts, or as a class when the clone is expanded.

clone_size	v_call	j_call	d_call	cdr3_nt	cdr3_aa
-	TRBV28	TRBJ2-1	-	TGTGCCAGCAGTTTGGCGGGTGGAAATGAGCAGTTCTTC	CASSLAGGNEQFF
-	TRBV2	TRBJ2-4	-	TGTGCCAGCAGCCAGATGGGCTGGTGGTACTTC	CASSQMGWWYF
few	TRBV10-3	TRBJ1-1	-	TGTGCCATCAGTGAGTCGGGCAGAGCTGAAGCTTTCTTT	CAISESGRAEAFF
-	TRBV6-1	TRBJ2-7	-	TGTGCCAGCAGTGTCCGGACTGTCCCACAGCAGTACTTC	CASSVRTVPQQYF
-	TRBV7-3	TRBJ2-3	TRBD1	TGTGCCAGCAGCTTCACAGGGGACGATACGCAGTATTTT	CASSFTGDDTQYF
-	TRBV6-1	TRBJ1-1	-	TGTGCCAGCAGTGATTCCGGGGAGGGCACTGAAGCTTTCTTT	CASSDSGEGTEAFF
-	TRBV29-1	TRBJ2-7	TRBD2	TGCAGCGTCGAAGGTGCGGGGGGGTACGAGCAGTACTTC	CSVEGAGGYEQYF
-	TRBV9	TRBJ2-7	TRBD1	TGTGCCAGCAGCGTGGGACAGGGCCCCTACGAGCAGTACTTC	CASSVGQGPYEQYF
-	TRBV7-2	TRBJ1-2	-	TGTGCCAGCAGCTTACAGGGACACGGTGGCTACACCTTC	CASSLQGHGGYTF
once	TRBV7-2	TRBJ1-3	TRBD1	TGTGCCAGCAGCTTGACAGGGGGCTGGAGCACCATATATTTT	CASSLTGGWSTIYF
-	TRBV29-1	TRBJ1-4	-	TGCAGCGTTGAAGATCAACAAGCTAATGAAAAACTGTTTTTT	CSVEDQQANEKLFF
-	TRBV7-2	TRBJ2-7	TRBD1	TGTGCCAGCAGCTTAGTGGGGACAGGGCTCTACGAGCAGTACTTC	CASSLVGTGLYEQYF
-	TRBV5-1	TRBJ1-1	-	TGCGCCAGCAGCTTTGTTCGCGAGGGTGGTGAAGCTTTCTTT	CASSFVREGGEAFF
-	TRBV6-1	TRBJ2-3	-	TGTGCCAGCAGTGCCCTTCCTAGCACAGATACGCAGTATTTT	CASSALPSTDTQYF
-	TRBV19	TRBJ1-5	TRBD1	TGTGCCAGTAGTATACAGGGGGGCCAGGGGTTACGCAATCAGCCCCAGCATTTT	CASSIQGGQGLRNQPQHF
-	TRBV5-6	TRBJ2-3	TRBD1	TGTGCCAGCAGCCCTACAGGGGACGCAAGCACAGATACGCAGTATTTT	CASSPTGDASTDTQYF
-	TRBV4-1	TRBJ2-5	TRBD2	TGCGCCAGCAGCCAAGCCAGCGGGGGAGACCAAGAGACCCAGTACTTC	CASSQASGGDQETQYF
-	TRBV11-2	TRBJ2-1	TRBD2	TGTGCCAGCAGCCGTATAGCGGGGGCGTACAATGAGCAGTTCTTC	CASSRIAGAYNEQFF
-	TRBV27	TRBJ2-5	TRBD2	TGTGCCAGCAGTTTATTTTCTGGCGGGGGGGCCTATGAGACCCAGTACTTC	CASSLFSGGGAYETQYF
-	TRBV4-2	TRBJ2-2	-	TGTGCCAGCAGCCCCCGTTCCTTTATTGCGAACACCGGGGAGCTGTTTTTT	CASSPRSFIANTGELFF
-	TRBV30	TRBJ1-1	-	TGTGCCTGGAGTGCGGGATGGACTGAAGCTTTCTTT	CAWSAGWTEAFF
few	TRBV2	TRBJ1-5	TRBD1	TGTGCCAGCAGTGAATGGGCAGGGGGCAGGCAGCCCCAGCATTTT	CASSEWAGGRQPQHF
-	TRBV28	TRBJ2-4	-	TGTGCCAGCAGTTTTTTGTCGGGAGATAACATTCAGTACTTC	CASSFLSGDNIQYF